This T cell receptor (beta chain) comes out of a study of cytomegalovirus exposure and HLA in healthy donors. The CDR3 has 14 amino acids. Trimming cost V 5 bases and J 7 bases; bases outside gene matches: 6. The V gene's germline CDR1 is LNHDA and CDR2 SQIVND (reference sequence). PCR involved 60 Vbeta and 13 Jbeta primers. The assay was immunoSEQ multiplex PCR, and TCRdb's table has in-frame clones only and misses some. The sample yields some 160,000 clones, 70% to 85% seen once. The sample comprised PBMCs. V and J are TRBV19 and TRBJ2-1, with TRBD1 matching 9 bases. This receptor was identified in a woman aged 40 to 55 in good health and CMV-seronegative. CDR3 in DNA: TGTGCCAGTAGTCGGACAGGGGTTCGTAATGAGCAGTTCTTC. Its protein product is CASSRTGVRNEQFF.